Following are 31 T cell receptor beta chains from one sample sequenced in a study of blood T cell repertoires in COVID-19. Method: immunoSEQ multiplex PCR; TCRdb's copy keeps in-frame clones and lacks some. This table has about 380,000 clones, about four fifths appearing once. Sequenced sample: peripheral blood. The receptors derive from a human donor with acute or convalescent COVID-19. The donor label of this sample is uncertain.

This clone showed up just once. The rearrangement joins TRBV28 to TRBJ1-5, with D uncertain. Trimming left V 10 bases short and J 4 bases short, with 11 bases between. Per germline, CDR1 MDHEN and CDR2 SYDVKM. The CDR3 spans 12 residues. The CDR3 loop reads CATYERNQPQHF. In DNA form, the CDR3 reads TGTGCCACCTATGAACGAAATCAGCCCCAGCATTTT.

The rearrangement joins TRBV2 to TRBJ1-1; D unclear. Germline loops: CDR1 SNHLY, CDR2 FYNNEI. The CDR3 is 12 amino acids. Deletions cut 6 bases from V and 6 bases from J, with 11 bases between. CDR3 protein: CASRHIGAEAFF. For the CDR3, the DNA is TGTGCCAGCAGGCACATCGGGGCTGAAGCTTTCTTT.

The V call is TRBV5-6, the J call TRBJ1-1; D unclear. This CDR3 is built from 14 residues. Trimming removed 0 bases from V and 5 bases from J, with 11 bases in between. Germline V gene sequence: CDR1 SGHDT, CDR2 YYEEEE. The CDR3 DNA follows: TGTGCCAGCAGCTTGGTGGGTACGCGGACTGAAGCTTTCTTT. Protein sequence: CASSLVGTRTEAFF. The full variable domain, completed using reference TRBV5-6 and TRBJ1-1, is DAGVTQSPTHLIKTRGQQVTLRCSPKSGHDTVSWYQQALGQGPQFIFQYYEEEERQRGNFPDRFSGHQFPNYSSELNVNALLLGDSALYLCASSLVGTRTEAFFGQGTRLTVV.

This chain connects TRBV27 to TRBJ1-5; 7 positions match TRBD1. There are 15 residues in the CDR3. With 3 bases clipped from V and 3 bases from J, the junction kept 5 bases outside the gene matches. CDR1 is MNHEY and CDR2 is SMNVEV in the germline V gene (reference sequence). The CDR3: CASSFSGGNNQPQHF. The CDR3 nucleotides are TGTGCCAGCAGTTTTTCAGGGGGGAACAATCAGCCCCAGCATTTT.

This clone showed up just a few times. This chain connects TRBV6-5 to TRBJ1-1; weak D call: TRBD1 (6 bases). The V end lost 6 bases, the J end lost 2 bases, and 16 bases lay between the germline ends. Per germline, CDR1 MNHEY and CDR2 SVGAGI. The CDR3 spans 15 residues. The CDR3, as DNA: TGTGCCAGCAGCTTACACCCTGGGACAAACACTGAAGCTTTCTTT. Protein product: CASSLHPGTNTEAFF.

The chain employs TRBV6-6 and TRBJ1-3; D perhaps matches TRBD1 (6 bases). Trimming shortened V by 2 bases and J by 6 bases, and 11 bases separated the two germline ends. CDR3 size: 14 residues. CDR1 and CDR2 from the germline V gene are MNHNY and SVGAGI (reference sequence). The CDR3 reads CASSYGGAQNTIYF. CDR3 DNA: TGTGCCAGCAGTTACGGGGGGGCTCAAAACACCATATATTTT.

The chain is built from TRBV7-9 and TRBJ2-1; 7 bases are a match to TRBD2. CDR1 and CDR2 (germline): SEHNR, FQNEAQ (reference sequence). There are 16 residues in the CDR3. Germline trimming cut 2 bases from V and 5 bases from J; bases unmatched to any gene: 9. This CDR3 reads CASSLRAAGRHNEQFF. DNA for the CDR3: TGTGCCAGCAGCTTACGGGCAGCGGGGAGGCACAATGAGCAGTTCTTC.

The chain is built from TRBV6-2 or TRBV6-3 and TRBJ1-2, with TRBD1 matching over 7 bases. Germline CDR1 is MNHEY and CDR2 is SVGEGT. The V and J ends lost 2 bases and 4 bases, in that order; junction bases with no gene match: 10. This CDR3 spans 16 amino acids. The CDR3 DNA follows: TGTGCCAGCAGTTACCCACACAGGGGAGTGAGCTATGGCTACACCTTC. It encodes CASSYPHRGVSYGYTF.

Note on this clone: Distinct nucleotide sequences in the sample also encode this CDR3. J is TRBJ1-1 and V is TRBV18; weak D call: TRBD1 (6 bases). CDR1 KGHSH and CDR2 LQKENI come from the germline V gene. The CDR3 runs to 14 residues. V shed 1 base and J shed 1 base, with 7 bases lying between them. CDR3 sequence reads: CASSPQTGNTEAFF. The CDR3 DNA is TGTGCCAGCTCACCACAGACAGGGAACACTGAAGCTTTCTTT.

The V and J genes are TRBV19 and TRBJ2-3; possibly TRBD1 for D (6 bases). Germline V gene sequence: CDR1 LNHDA, CDR2 SQIVND (reference sequence). Trimming removed 3 bases from V and 6 bases from J, with 10 bases in between. There are 13 residues in the CDR3. CDR3 nucleotides: TGTGCCAGTAGTATGGGGGCAGCCGATACGCAGTATTTT. It yields the protein CASSMGAADTQYF. The variable domain in full, with the rest retrieved from reference TRBV19 and TRBJ2-3, is DGGITQSPKYLFRKEGQNVTLSCEQNLNHDAMYWYRQDPGQGLRLIYYSQIVNDFQKGDIAEGYSVSREKKESFPLTVTSAQKNPTAFYLCASSMGAADTQYFGPGTRLTVL.

The rearrangement links TRBV7-2 to TRBJ2-7; D unclear. Trimming stripped 1 base from V and 2 bases from J, with 6 bases between. The length of the CDR3 is 13 residues. Germline CDR1 is SGHTA and CDR2 is FQGNSA. In nucleotides, the CDR3 is TGTGCCAGCAGCTTAGTAGCTACCTACGAGCAGTACTTC. It is translated as CASSLVATYEQYF.

The chain recombines TRBV11-2 with TRBJ2-2; 9 nucleotides agree with TRBD1. CDR3 length: 15 amino acids. The germline V gene has CDR1 SGHAT and CDR2 FQNNGV. The junction had 5 bases not matched to a gene; V was cut back by 5 bases and J by 4 bases. For the CDR3, the DNA is TGTGCCAGCAGCAAGGGACAGGGAGCCACCGGGGAGCTGTTTTTT. This translates into CASSKGQGATGELFF.

The V gene is TRBV6-5, the J gene TRBJ1-2; weak D call: TRBD1 (5 bases). Trimming took off 4 bases at V and 3 bases at J, with 12 bases between the two ends. This CDR3 has 14 amino acids. CDR1 and CDR2 (germline): MNHEY, SVGAGI. The CDR3 nucleotides are TGTGCCAGCAGTTCATTGGGGCCCGACTATGGCTACACCTTC. This translates into CASSSLGPDYGYTF.

V gene TRBV5-1 combines with J gene TRBJ1-6; D is perhaps TRBD1 (6 bases). The CDR3 spans 15 residues. V dropped 4 bases and J dropped 8 bases, with 16 bases sitting between them. Germline lookup yields CDR1 SGHRS and CDR2 YFSETQ. CDR3 DNA: TGCGCCAGCAGCCCGAGGGGGGGGCCGGATTCACCCCTCCACTTT. It specifies CASSPRGGPDSPLHF.

This clone came up a few times. The V call is TRBV5-6, the J call TRBJ1-2; D remains unclear. The CDR3 length is 12 residues. Germline V lookup: CDR1 SGHDT, CDR2 YYEEEE. Deletions cut 0 bases from V and 10 bases from J, with 10 bases between. In DNA form, the CDR3 reads TGTGCCAGCAGCTTGGGACTGCGCGCCTACACCTTC. Its protein is CASSLGLRAYTF.

The V call is TRBV6-5, the J call TRBJ1-2; D possibly corresponds to TRBD1 (5 bases). V lost 6 bases, J lost 9 bases, and 23 bases lay in between. Looked up from germline, CDR1 is MNHEY and CDR2 is SVGAGI. The CDR3 totals 15 residues. CDR3 residues: CASRDDRSGFYRYTF. The CDR3 region has the DNA TGTGCCAGCAGAGACGACAGATCTGGCTTTTATCGCTACACCTTC.

This sequence joins TRBV4-1 and TRBJ2-7; 7 nucleotides agree with TRBD1. J was trimmed by 2 bases and V by 2 bases; bases with no gene match: 3. The CDR3 is 14 amino acids. Germline CDR1 reads MGHRA; CDR2 reads YSYEKL. CDR3 loop: CASSQSGTAYEQYF. The CDR3 nucleotides are TGCGCCAGCAGCCAATCCGGGACAGCCTACGAGCAGTACTTC.

The V call is TRBV12-3 or TRBV12-4, the J call TRBJ1-5, with 7 bases that match TRBD1. This CDR3 is built from 12 residues. Germline trimming cut 6 bases from V and 11 bases from J; bases unmatched to any gene: 7. CDR3 sequence (DNA): TGTGCCAGCAGAACCCGACAGGGCGCCCAGCATTTT. Protein: CASRTRQGAQHF.

This clone was seen a handful of times. The chain combines TRBV10-2 with TRBJ1-1; D gene ambiguous. With 2 bases removed from V and 4 bases from J, the gap between germline ends came to 5 bases. The CDR3 sequence is 12 residues long. Germline V gene data show CDR1 as WSHSY and CDR2 as SAAADI. The CDR3 region is CASSEVFTEAFF. The CDR3 nucleotides read TGCGCCAGCAGTGAGGTATTCACTGAAGCTTTCTTT.

V is TRBV5-1 and J is TRBJ1-1; possibly TRBD1 for D (6 bases). Looked up from germline, CDR1 is SGHRS and CDR2 is YFSETQ. The CDR3 consists of 15 residues. The ends were cut back, 1 base at V and 1 base at J, with 11 bases in the middle. CDR3 coding DNA: TGCGCCAGCAGCTTGTTGGGGGCGCAGAACACTGAAGCTTTCTTT. It codes for CASSLLGAQNTEAFF.

The chain uses TRBV2 and TRBJ2-1; 8 bases line up with TRBD2. The CDR3 extends over 13 amino acids. V gave up 8 bases and J gave up 7 bases; unmatched junction bases: 7. Germline V lookup: CDR1 SNHLY, CDR2 FYNNEI. CDR3 DNA sequence: TGTGCCAGCGCGGGGGGCCCTAGGAATGAGCAGTTCTTC. Translated: CASAGGPRNEQFF. The variable domain in full, with the rest retrieved from reference TRBV2 and TRBJ2-1, is EPEVTQTPSHQVTQMGQEVILRCVPISNHLYFYWYRQILGQKVEFLVSFYNNEISEKSEIFDDQFSVERPDGSNFTLKIRSTKLEDSAMYFCASAGGPRNEQFFGPGTRLTVL.

There are a few counts of this clone. The chain joins TRBV6-5 to TRBJ2-7, with D perhaps TRBD2 (5 bases). The CDR3 length is 13 residues. The germline V gene encodes CDR1 MNHEY and CDR2 SVGAGI. V shed 0 bases and J shed 5 bases, with 8 bases lying between them. CDR3 bases: TGTGCCAGCAGTTACTCGAGGGCGGACGAGCAGTACTTC. It encodes CASSYSRADEQYF.

This clone is a singleton in its sample. The rearrangement links TRBV29-1 to TRBJ2-1, with 8 bases aligning to TRBD2. Germline loops: CDR1 SQVTM, CDR2 ANQGSEA. The CDR3 has 15 residues. V lost 2 bases to trimming and J lost 9 bases; unmatched junction nucleotides: 12. The CDR3 protein is CSVEHLREGLGEQFF. The CDR3 DNA reads TGCAGCGTTGAACATCTACGGGAGGGCTTAGGTGAGCAGTTCTTC.

The chain joins TRBV6-1 to TRBJ1-5; TRBD1 agrees at 7 bases. Germline V CDR1 and CDR2: MNHNS, SASEGT. V lost 6 bases to trimming and J lost 4 bases; unmatched junction nucleotides: 9. This CDR3 region has 15 residues. The CDR3 coding sequence is TGTGCCAGCAGACCCTCAACAGGGGAAAATCAGCCCCAGCATTTT. This translates into CASRPSTGENQPQHF.

This chain joins TRBV3-1 (or the pseudogene TRBV3-2) and TRBJ2-2; D is uncertain. The germline V gene has CDR1 LGHDT and CDR2 YNNKEL (reference sequence). This CDR3 is built from 13 residues. Trimming cost V 2 bases and J 4 bases, with 5 bases left between them. The DNA for the CDR3 is TGTGCCAGCAGCCAAATGGCCACCGGGGAGCTGTTTTTT. It translates to CASSQMATGELFF.

The gene calls are TRBV7-2 and TRBJ1-2, with 8 nucleotides matching TRBD1. This CDR3 contains 14 residues. Per the germline V gene, CDR1 is SGHTA and CDR2 is FQGNSA. V lost 4 bases, J lost 8 bases, and 9 bases stayed unmatched. CDR3 residues: CASSYSGQGGGYTF. The CDR3 bases are TGTGCCAGCAGCTACTCAGGACAGGGCGGAGGCTACACCTTC.

The chain employs TRBV18 and TRBJ2-7, with TRBD2 matching 10 bases. Germline lookup yields CDR1 KGHSH and CDR2 LQKENI. Germline trimming cut 3 bases from V and 0 bases from J; bases unmatched to any gene: 5. The CDR3 contains 16 residues. DNA of the CDR3: TGTGCCAGCTCACCTACCCGGACTAGCGGCTCCTACGAGCAGTACTTC. Translated, it gives CASSPTRTSGSYEQYF.

The chain is built from TRBV1 and TRBJ2-7; TRBD2 reflects the table's D call only, with no check against the DNA. TRBV1 is noted as a pseudogene. This CDR3 has 17 amino acids. CDR3 nucleotide sequence: TGCACCAGCAGCCAAGGGACTAGCGGGAGGAGCTCCTACGAGCAGTACTTC. This codes for CTSSQGTSGRSSYEQYF.

This rearrangement joins TRBV18 to TRBJ2-1; TRBD1 agrees at 10 bases. CDR3 length: 15 amino acids. Unmatched junction bases numbered 11, after V lost 8 bases and J lost 7 bases. Germline-derived CDR1 and CDR2 are KGHSH and LQKENI. Here the CDR3 reads CASGRRTGGLNEQFF. Here the CDR3 DNA reads TGTGCCAGCGGGAGGAGGACAGGGGGTTTAAATGAGCAGTTCTTC. Full variable domain (missing parts from reference TRBV18 and TRBJ2-1): NAGVMQNPRHLVRRRGQEARLRCSPMKGHSHVYWYRQLPEEGLKFMVYLQKENIIDESGMPKERFSAEFPKEGPSILRIQQVVRGDSAAYFCASGRRTGGLNEQFFGPGTRLTVL.

This clone showed up just once. The chain employs TRBV5-1 and TRBJ2-2; weak D call: TRBD1 (5 bases). This CDR3 has 15 amino acids. CDR1 and CDR2 from the germline V gene are SGHRS and YFSETQ. Trimming took off 4 bases at V and 3 bases at J, with 13 bases between the two ends. CDR3 in DNA: TGCGCCAGCAGCGGAACAGGAACTTACACCGGGGAGCTGTTTTTT. Encoded protein: CASSGTGTYTGELFF.

The V call is TRBV7-2, the J call TRBJ2-5; 7 bases map to TRBD1. The CDR3 consists of 12 residues. J gave up 5 bases and V 5 bases, and 2 bases lay outside the gene matches. CDR1 and CDR2 (germline): SGHTA, FQGNSA. CDR3 bases: TGTGCCAGCAGCGGGACAGTCGAGACCCAGTACTTC. Residues: CASSGTVETQYF.